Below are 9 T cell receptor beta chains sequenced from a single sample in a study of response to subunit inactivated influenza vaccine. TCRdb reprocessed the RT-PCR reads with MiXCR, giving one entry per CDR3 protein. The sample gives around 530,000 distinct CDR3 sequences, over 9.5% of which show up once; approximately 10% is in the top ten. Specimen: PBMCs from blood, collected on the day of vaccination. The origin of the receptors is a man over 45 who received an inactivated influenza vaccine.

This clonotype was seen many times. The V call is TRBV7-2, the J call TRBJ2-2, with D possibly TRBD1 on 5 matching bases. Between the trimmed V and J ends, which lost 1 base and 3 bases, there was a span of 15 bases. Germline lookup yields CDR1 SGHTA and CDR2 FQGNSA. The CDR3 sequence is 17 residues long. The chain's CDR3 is CASSLGPGRLYTGELFF. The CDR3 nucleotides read TGTGCCAGCAGCTTAGGCCCAGGGCGCCTTTACACCGGGGAGCTGTTTTTT.

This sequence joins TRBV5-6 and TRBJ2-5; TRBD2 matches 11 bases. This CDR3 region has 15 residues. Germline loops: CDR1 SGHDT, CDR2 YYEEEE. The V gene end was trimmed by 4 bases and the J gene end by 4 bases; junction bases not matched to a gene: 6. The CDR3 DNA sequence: TGTGCCAGCAGCGTTAGCGGGAGGGCCGTAGAGACCCAGTACTTC. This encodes CASSVSGRAVETQYF.

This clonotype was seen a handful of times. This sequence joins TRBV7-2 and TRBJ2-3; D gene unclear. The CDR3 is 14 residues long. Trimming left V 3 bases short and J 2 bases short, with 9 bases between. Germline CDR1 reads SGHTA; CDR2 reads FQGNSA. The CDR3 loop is CASSLQTNTDTQYF. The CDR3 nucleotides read TGTGCCAGCAGCTTGCAGACAAACACAGATACGCAGTATTTT.

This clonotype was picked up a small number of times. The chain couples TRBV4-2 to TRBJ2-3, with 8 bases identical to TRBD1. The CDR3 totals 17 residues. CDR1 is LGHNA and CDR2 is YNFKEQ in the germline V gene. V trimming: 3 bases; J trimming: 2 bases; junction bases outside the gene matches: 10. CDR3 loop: CASSQRGQVKYTDTQYF. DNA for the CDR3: TGTGCCAGCAGCCAGAGGGGACAGGTTAAATACACAGATACGCAGTATTTT.

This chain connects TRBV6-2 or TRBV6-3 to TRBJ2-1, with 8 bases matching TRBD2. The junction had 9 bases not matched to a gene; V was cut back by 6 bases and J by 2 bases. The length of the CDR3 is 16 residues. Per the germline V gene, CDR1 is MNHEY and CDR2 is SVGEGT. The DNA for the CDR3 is TGTGCCAGCAGCCCGGCGGGGGGCCGGACCTACAATGAGCAGTTCTTC. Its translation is CASSPAGGRTYNEQFF.

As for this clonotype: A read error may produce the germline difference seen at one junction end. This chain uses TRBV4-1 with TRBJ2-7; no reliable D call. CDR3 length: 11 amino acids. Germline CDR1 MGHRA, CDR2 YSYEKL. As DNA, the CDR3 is TGCGCCAGCAGCCAAGATTTTCGGCTTCACTTC. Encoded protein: CASSQDFRLHF.

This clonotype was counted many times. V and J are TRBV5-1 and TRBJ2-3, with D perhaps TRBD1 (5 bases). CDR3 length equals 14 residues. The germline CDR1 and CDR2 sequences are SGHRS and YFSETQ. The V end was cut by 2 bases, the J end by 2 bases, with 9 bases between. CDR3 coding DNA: TGCGCCAGCAGCTTCGCGACAGTCACAGATACGCAGTATTTT. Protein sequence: CASSFATVTDTQYF.

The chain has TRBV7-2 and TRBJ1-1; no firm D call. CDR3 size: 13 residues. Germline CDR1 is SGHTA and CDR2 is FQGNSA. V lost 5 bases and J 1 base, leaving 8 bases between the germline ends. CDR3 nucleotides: TGTGCCAGCAGCCCAACGTGGAACACTGAAGCTTTCTTT. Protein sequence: CASSPTWNTEAFF.

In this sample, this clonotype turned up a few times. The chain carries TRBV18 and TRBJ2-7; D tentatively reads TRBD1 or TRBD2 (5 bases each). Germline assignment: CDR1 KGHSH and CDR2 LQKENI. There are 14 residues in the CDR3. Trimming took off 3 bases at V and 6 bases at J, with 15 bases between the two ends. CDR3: CASSPVRGGTEQYF. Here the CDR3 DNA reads TGTGCCAGCTCACCGGTGAGGGGCGGCACCGAGCAGTACTTC.